These 19 T cell receptor beta chains were all obtained from the same sample, sequenced in a study of cytomegalovirus exposure and HLA in healthy donors. A multiplex PCR was run with 60 Vbeta primers and 13 Jbeta primers. Clones were read by immunoSEQ multiplex PCR, and TCRdb kept only the in-frame ones, dropping some. The sample has 150,000 to 200,000 clones, less than 85% seen once. Sequenced: PBMCs. These TCRs come from a man between 60 and 75 years old in good health and CMV-seronegative.

This clone was seen a single time. The gene calls are TRBV19 and TRBJ1-1, with D tentatively TRBD1 (6 bases). Germline assignment: CDR1 LNHDA and CDR2 SQIVND (reference sequence). This CDR3 is 13 amino acids long. Trimming took 5 bases from V and 4 from J, leaving 11 bases between them. The CDR3 DNA sequence: TGTGCCAGTAGTCACAGGGCGGGCACTGAAGCTTTCTTT. Its protein product is CASSHRAGTEAFF.

The V gene is TRBV5-1, the J gene TRBJ2-2, with TRBD1 matching over 9 bases. The CDR3 covers 16 residues. J gave up 1 base and V 4 bases, and 5 bases lay outside the gene matches. CDR1 SGHRS and CDR2 YFSETQ come from the germline V gene. CDR3 in DNA: TGCGCCAGCAGCGGTGGACAGGGGCGGAACACCGGGGAGCTGTTTTTT. This encodes CASSGGQGRNTGELFF.

V usage is TRBV18 and J usage is TRBJ2-3; 13 positions match TRBD2. This CDR3 is built from 18 residues. Germline CDR1 is KGHSH and CDR2 is LQKENI. The trim removed 4 bases at V and 5 bases at J, leaving 12 bases unmatched. CDR3 sequence reads: CASSQIRTSGSGGDTQYF. In DNA form, the CDR3 reads TGTGCCAGCTCACAAATCCGGACTAGCGGGAGCGGCGGAGATACGCAGTATTTT.

The chain recombines TRBV5-4 with TRBJ1-2, with TRBD1 matching over 8 bases. V lost 5 bases and J lost 5; bases outside the gene matches: 8. The CDR3 is 14 residues long. From germline, CDR1 is SGHNT and CDR2 YYREEE (reference sequence). This chain's CDR3 is CASRRPGGDYGYTF. Here the CDR3 DNA reads TGTGCCAGCAGGAGACCAGGGGGCGATTATGGCTACACCTTC.

V is TRBV2 and J is TRBJ2-5; a weak D match, TRBD2 (6 bases). CDR1 and CDR2 from the germline V gene are SNHLY and FYNNEI. The CDR3 is made up of 14 amino acids. The germline V and J ends were trimmed by 3 bases and 3 bases, with 11 bases remaining between them. The CDR3 is CASSDSAGKETQYF. The CDR3 nucleotides are TGTGCCAGCAGTGATTCTGCGGGGAAAGAGACCCAGTACTTC.

This chain connects TRBV29-1 to TRBJ2-3; D is unresolved. The CDR3 is made up of 12 amino acids. With 6 bases removed from V and 4 bases from J, the gap between germline ends came to 11 bases. Germline CDR1 SQVTM, CDR2 ANQGSEA. The CDR3 coding sequence is TGCAGCGTCCCCATAGAGGCAGATACGCAGTATTTT. Translating gives CSVPIEADTQYF.

The J gene is TRBJ2-3, the V gene TRBV29-1, with D perhaps TRBD2 (6 bases). The CDR3 totals 15 residues. V shed 1 base and J shed 0 bases, with 11 bases lying between them. CDR1 SQVTM and CDR2 ANQGSEA come from the germline V gene. The CDR3 spells CSVEGASASTDTQYF. CDR3 in DNA: TGCAGCGTTGAAGGAGCTAGCGCTAGCACAGATACGCAGTATTTT.

This clone occurred once. This chain uses TRBV5-1 with TRBJ2-5; 9 positions match TRBD2. Germline V gene data show CDR1 as SGHRS and CDR2 as YFSETQ. Trimming took 7 bases from V and 5 from J; bases not matched to a gene: 9. The CDR3 consists of 14 residues. The CDR3: CASALGLATETQYF. In DNA, the CDR3 is TGCGCCAGCGCTCTTGGACTAGCGACGGAGACCCAGTACTTC.

The table lists this clone with a few counts. The chain is built from TRBV5-1 and TRBJ2-7, with 10 bases identical to TRBD2. In germline, CDR1 is SGHRS, CDR2 YFSETQ. CDR3 length equals 17 residues. Trimming at V came to 0 bases and at J to 0 bases, leaving 6 bases not matched to a gene. CDR3 DNA: TGCGCCAGCAGCTTGGGTAGCGGGAGGTTCAGCTCCTACGAGCAGTACTTC. Amino acids: CASSLGSGRFSSYEQYF.

This chain links TRBV13 with TRBJ1-2; D gene ambiguous. Looked up from germline, CDR1 is PRHDT and CDR2 is FYEKMQ (reference sequence). The CDR3 runs 13 residues. Trimming took off 4 bases at V and 5 bases at J, with 11 bases between the two ends. The CDR3 here is CASSSTSRYGYTF. The CDR3 DNA reads TGTGCCAGCAGCTCCACATCTAGGTATGGCTACACCTTC.

This clone was seen once. V and J are TRBV27 and TRBJ1-4; weak D call: TRBD1 (5 bases). CDR3 length: 16 amino acids. V dropped 0 bases and J dropped 5 bases, with 13 bases sitting between them. Germline V lookup: CDR1 MNHEY, CDR2 SMNVEV (reference sequence). The CDR3, as DNA: TGTGCCAGCAGTTTATCGGCCTGGGAGGGGAATGAAAAACTGTTTTTT. It specifies CASSLSAWEGNEKLFF.

CDR3 in DNA: TGCGCCAGCAGCCAGGTTCCAGAGCGGGGGGACATTCAGTACTTC. Its translation: CASSQVPERGDIQYF. The chain has TRBV4-3 and TRBJ2-4; 9 bases are shared with TRBD2. The junction had 8 bases not matched to a gene; V was cut back by 3 bases and J by 8 bases. The germline CDR1 and CDR2 sequences are LGHNA and YSLEER. The CDR3 spans 15 residues.

This rearrangement joins TRBV6-5 to TRBJ1-6, with D unclear. The CDR3 has 13 residues. V lost 7 bases and J 6 bases, leaving 10 bases between the germline ends. In germline, CDR1 is MNHEY, CDR2 SVGAGI. CDR3 nucleotide sequence: TGTGCCAGCATAGAGGTACTTAATTCACCCCTCCACTTT. It is translated as CASIEVLNSPLHF.

Only one count was recorded for this clone. The chain uses TRBV11-2 and TRBJ2-4; D is possibly TRBD2 (7 bases). This CDR3 contains 14 residues. CDR1 and CDR2 from the germline V gene are SGHAT and FQNNGV. Trimming shortened V by 5 bases and J by 6 bases, and 14 bases separated the two germline ends. The CDR3 DNA sequence: TGTGCCAGCAGCACCGGACTAGGGGGAAACATTCAGTACTTC. It codes for CASSTGLGGNIQYF.

V gene TRBV4-1 combines with J gene TRBJ2-3; TRBD2 matches 11 bases. This CDR3 has 16 amino acids. The J segment lost 6 bases and the V segment lost 4 bases, leaving 9 bases of the junction unmatched. Germline V gives CDR1 MGHRA, CDR2 YSYEKL. The CDR3 DNA reads as TGCGCCAGCAGCCCACAAGAACTAGCGGGAGCGGATACGCAGTATTTT. It encodes CASSPQELAGADTQYF.

The chain employs TRBV27 and TRBJ2-7; TRBD2 matches 8 bases. Germline assignment: CDR1 MNHEY and CDR2 SMNVEV (reference sequence). J lost 6 bases, V lost 10 bases, and 11 bases had no gene match. CDR3 length: 13 amino acids. CDR3 coding DNA: TGTGCCACCGGGGGGGCATTCCAGGGCGAGCAGTACTTC. The encoded protein is CATGGAFQGEQYF.

The rearrangement uses TRBV25-1 and TRBJ2-1; D is possibly TRBD2 (6 bases). Germline CDR1 and CDR2: MGHDK and SYGVNS. Between the trimmed V and J ends, which lost 10 bases and 3 bases, there was a span of 19 bases. The CDR3 length is 15 residues. CDR3 amino acids: CATSPRGKGYNEQFF. CDR3 coding DNA: TGTGCCACCTCCCCCCGCGGGAAGGGCTACAATGAGCAGTTCTTC.

This clone was seen more than once but under ten times. The chain couples TRBV9 to TRBJ1-2, with 11 bases identical to TRBD1. The length of the CDR3 is 18 residues. After removal of 0 bases from V and 8 bases from J, the junction contained 15 bases not matched to a gene. In germline, CDR1 is SGDLS, CDR2 YYNGEE. This CDR3 is CASSVASFAGTGGGGYTF. Written as DNA, the CDR3 is TGTGCCAGCAGCGTAGCAAGTTTCGCCGGGACAGGGGGTGGAGGCTACACCTTC.

There are a few counts of this clone. This chain connects TRBV10-3 to TRBJ2-7; TRBD1 agrees at 11 bases. The CDR3 has 14 amino acids. J lost 6 bases, V lost 4 bases, and 5 bases had no gene match. Germline V gives CDR1 ENHRY, CDR2 SYGVKD. The CDR3 sequence: CAISAAGQGGEQYF. The CDR3, as DNA: TGTGCCATCAGTGCAGCGGGACAGGGGGGCGAGCAGTACTTC.